Shown below are 17 T cell receptor beta chains from a single sample sequenced in a study of OX40 agonist ivuxolimab in advanced cancers. The assay was immunoSEQ multiplex PCR, and TCRdb's table has in-frame clones only and misses some. The table records some 77,000 clones, roughly 87% of them present only once. This sample comprised CD4+ or CD8+ T cells sorted from blood, obtained in a trial of the OX40 agonist ivuxolimab. The receptors were sampled from an adult with an advanced solid tumor such as melanoma, head and neck, liver or kidney cancer.

The CDR3 loop reads CASRGDLGTEAFF. CDR3 DNA: TGTGCCAGCAGAGGGGACTTGGGCACTGAAGCTTTCTTT. V gene TRBV2 combines with J gene TRBJ1-1, with D maybe TRBD1 (5 bases). The CDR3 sequence is 13 residues long. CDR1 and CDR2 from the germline V gene are SNHLY and FYNNEI. V lost 6 bases, J lost 4 bases, and 12 bases lay in between.

CDR3 bases: TGTGCCAGCAGCTTGACAGGGGGAAAACTGTTTTTT. This sequence encodes CASSLTGGKLFF. The rearrangement uses TRBV11-2 and TRBJ1-4, with 9 bases aligning to TRBD1. The CDR3 extends over 12 amino acids. V dropped 3 bases and J dropped 10; count of bases not matched to a gene: 0. Germline V lookup: CDR1 SGHAT, CDR2 FQNNGV. Together with reference TRBV11-2 and TRBJ1-4, the CDR3 gives the full variable domain: EAGVAQSPRYKIIEKRQSVAFWCNPISGHATLYWYQQILGQGPKLLIQFQNNGVVDDSQLPKDRFSAERLKGVDSTLKIQPAKLEDSAVYLCASSLTGGKLFFGSGTQLSVL.

This clone was observed a handful of times. The rearrangement joins TRBV11-2 to TRBJ2-1; D is unclear. The CDR3 length is 16 residues. V was trimmed by 5 bases and J by 3 bases, leaving 17 bases between them. CDR1 is SGHAT, CDR2 FQNNGV, per germline. CDR3 protein: CASSPRRPGDYNEQFF. The CDR3 DNA is TGTGCCAGCAGCCCCCGGCGGCCTGGAGACTACAATGAGCAGTTCTTC.

V gene TRBV9 combines with J gene TRBJ1-1, with D perhaps TRBD1 (5 bases). V gave up 0 bases and J gave up 7 bases, with 13 bases separating them. The CDR3 sequence is 14 residues long. Germline assignment: CDR1 SGDLS and CDR2 YYNGEE. The CDR3 is CASSVVTGTNEAFF. Written as DNA, the CDR3 is TGTGCCAGCAGCGTAGTAACAGGAACTAATGAAGCTTTCTTT.

V is TRBV29-1 and J is TRBJ2-1; 8 bases are a match to TRBD2. The CDR3 length is 14 residues. V lost 3 bases to trimming and J lost 2 bases; unmatched junction nucleotides: 3. Germline V gene data show CDR1 as SQVTM and CDR2 as ANQGSEA. This chain's CDR3 is CSVDTSGTYNEQFF. DNA of the CDR3: TGCAGCGTTGATACTAGCGGTACCTACAATGAGCAGTTCTTC.

This clone was observed a handful of times. The V and J genes are TRBV19 and TRBJ2-1, with a weak D call TRBD1 (7 bases). The CDR3 extends over 13 amino acids. The V gene's germline CDR1 is LNHDA and CDR2 SQIVND (reference sequence). V lost 7 bases and J lost 9, with 16 bases in between. The DNA for the CDR3 is TGTGCCAGTACCCGACGGCAGGGGGGTGAGCAGTTCTTC. This encodes CASTRRQGGEQFF.

The chain combines TRBV15 with TRBJ1-4; D call uncertain. Looked up from germline, CDR1 is LNHNV and CDR2 is YYDKDF (reference sequence). V shed 9 bases and J shed 8 bases, with 16 bases lying between them. This CDR3 is built from 13 residues. Here the CDR3 reads CATQTQVREKLFF. CDR3 DNA sequence: TGTGCCACGCAGACTCAGGTTCGAGAAAAACTGTTTTTT.

The chain couples TRBV15 to TRBJ1-6; D possibly corresponds to TRBD1 (6 bases). Trimming removed 0 bases at V and 11 bases at J, with 14 bases between. Germline V CDR1 and CDR2: LNHNV, YYDKDF (reference sequence). This CDR3 is 15 amino acids long. CDR3 residues: CATSREPGARTPLHF. CDR3 coding DNA: TGTGCCACCAGCAGAGAGCCAGGGGCAAGGACACCCCTCCACTTT. The variable domain in full, completed from reference TRBV15 and TRBJ1-6, reads DAMVIQNPRYQVTQFGKPVTLSCSQTLNHNVMYWYQQKSSQAPKLLFHYYDKDFNNEADTPDNFQSRRPNTSFCFLDIRSPGLGDTAMYLCATSREPGARTPLHFGNGTRLTVT.

V is TRBV2 and J is TRBJ1-2, with a possible D match to TRBD1 (5 bases). CDR3 length: 14 residues. Trimming took 3 bases from V and 5 from J, leaving 13 bases between them. Germline V CDR1 and CDR2: SNHLY, FYNNEI. In DNA, the CDR3 is TGTGCCAGCAGTGAGGAAGGGGCGGGTTATGGCTACACCTTC. This codes for CASSEEGAGYGYTF.

J is TRBJ2-5 and V is TRBV5-1; 11 bases match TRBD2. Germline CDR1 is SGHRS and CDR2 is YFSETQ. Trimming removed 0 bases from V and 0 bases from J; junction bases left unmatched: 10. The CDR3 covers 19 residues. CDR3 sequence: CASSLGLAGGLPNQETQYF. Written as DNA, the CDR3 is TGCGCCAGCAGCTTGGGGCTAGCGGGGGGCCTACCTAACCAAGAGACCCAGTACTTC.

This clone was picked up one time. V usage is TRBV6-4 and J usage is TRBJ2-1; weak D call: TRBD1 (6 bases). The CDR3 extends over 15 amino acids. The ends were cut back, 6 bases at V and 4 bases at J, with 16 bases in the middle. Germline values: CDR1 MRHNA, CDR2 SNTAGT. The CDR3 loop is CASSPVRTVYNEQFF. As DNA, the CDR3 is TGTGCCAGCAGCCCCGTGAGGACAGTTTACAATGAGCAGTTCTTC.

J is TRBJ2-5 and V is TRBV19, with 7 bases aligning to TRBD2. The junction had 12 bases not matched to a gene; V was cut back by 6 bases and J by 2 bases. Germline V gene data show CDR1 as LNHDA and CDR2 as SQIVND (reference sequence). CDR3 length equals 16 residues. The CDR3 region has the DNA TGTGCCAGTAGCAAAATAGGCGGGGGAGGGCAAGAGACCCAGTACTTC. Translation gives CASSKIGGGGQETQYF.

The chain couples TRBV7-9 to TRBJ2-5; 7 nucleotides line up with TRBD1. CDR3 size: 14 residues. V trimming: 0 bases; J trimming: 5 bases; junction bases outside the gene matches: 3. Per germline, CDR1 SEHNR and CDR2 FQNEAQ (reference sequence). The CDR3: CASSLAGGMETQYF. The CDR3 region has the DNA TGTGCCAGCAGCTTAGCAGGGGGCATGGAGACCCAGTACTTC.

The chain joins TRBV25-1 to TRBJ1-1, with D unresolved. Trimming left V 4 bases short and J 7 bases short, with 10 bases between. This CDR3 is built from 12 residues. Germline-derived CDR1 and CDR2 are MGHDK and SYGVNS. DNA for the CDR3: TGTGCCAGCAGTGCCACCCCAAGTGAAGCTTTCTTT. Translation gives CASSATPSEAFF.

The chain is built from TRBV28 and TRBJ1-3; 7 bases fit TRBD1. V lost 6 bases, J lost 1 base, and 6 bases stayed unmatched. CDR1 is MDHEN, CDR2 SYDVKM, per germline. This CDR3 is 15 amino acids long. CDR3: CASRLQGVSGNTIYF. CDR3 coding DNA: TGTGCCAGCAGACTCCAGGGGGTGTCTGGAAACACCATATATTTT.

This clone was found a few times. This chain uses TRBV30 with TRBJ1-1; 8 nucleotides line up with TRBD1. The germline CDR1 and CDR2 sequences are GTSNPN and SVGIG (reference sequence). V shed 2 bases and J 1 base; nucleotides not matched to a gene: 3. The CDR3 runs 14 residues. CDR3 in amino acids: CAWSLTGGNTEAFF. CDR3 nucleotides: TGTGCCTGGAGTCTCACAGGGGGGAACACTGAAGCTTTCTTT. Full variable domain (remainder filled in from reference TRBV30 and TRBJ1-1): SQTIHQWPATLVQPVGSPLSLECTVEGTSNPNLYWYRQAAGRGLQLLFYSVGIGQISSEVPQNLSASRPQDRQFILSSKKLLLSDSGFYLCAWSLTGGNTEAFFGQGTRLTVV.

The CDR3 DNA is TGTGCCAGCAGCTCACGGACAGGTAGCTCCTACAATGAGCAGTTCTTC. Translation gives CASSSRTGSSYNEQFF. V and J are TRBV11-2 and TRBJ2-1; the match to TRBD1 covers 7 bases. The germline V gene has CDR1 SGHAT and CDR2 FQNNGV. J lost 0 bases, V lost 4 bases, and 6 bases had no gene match. The CDR3 covers 16 residues.